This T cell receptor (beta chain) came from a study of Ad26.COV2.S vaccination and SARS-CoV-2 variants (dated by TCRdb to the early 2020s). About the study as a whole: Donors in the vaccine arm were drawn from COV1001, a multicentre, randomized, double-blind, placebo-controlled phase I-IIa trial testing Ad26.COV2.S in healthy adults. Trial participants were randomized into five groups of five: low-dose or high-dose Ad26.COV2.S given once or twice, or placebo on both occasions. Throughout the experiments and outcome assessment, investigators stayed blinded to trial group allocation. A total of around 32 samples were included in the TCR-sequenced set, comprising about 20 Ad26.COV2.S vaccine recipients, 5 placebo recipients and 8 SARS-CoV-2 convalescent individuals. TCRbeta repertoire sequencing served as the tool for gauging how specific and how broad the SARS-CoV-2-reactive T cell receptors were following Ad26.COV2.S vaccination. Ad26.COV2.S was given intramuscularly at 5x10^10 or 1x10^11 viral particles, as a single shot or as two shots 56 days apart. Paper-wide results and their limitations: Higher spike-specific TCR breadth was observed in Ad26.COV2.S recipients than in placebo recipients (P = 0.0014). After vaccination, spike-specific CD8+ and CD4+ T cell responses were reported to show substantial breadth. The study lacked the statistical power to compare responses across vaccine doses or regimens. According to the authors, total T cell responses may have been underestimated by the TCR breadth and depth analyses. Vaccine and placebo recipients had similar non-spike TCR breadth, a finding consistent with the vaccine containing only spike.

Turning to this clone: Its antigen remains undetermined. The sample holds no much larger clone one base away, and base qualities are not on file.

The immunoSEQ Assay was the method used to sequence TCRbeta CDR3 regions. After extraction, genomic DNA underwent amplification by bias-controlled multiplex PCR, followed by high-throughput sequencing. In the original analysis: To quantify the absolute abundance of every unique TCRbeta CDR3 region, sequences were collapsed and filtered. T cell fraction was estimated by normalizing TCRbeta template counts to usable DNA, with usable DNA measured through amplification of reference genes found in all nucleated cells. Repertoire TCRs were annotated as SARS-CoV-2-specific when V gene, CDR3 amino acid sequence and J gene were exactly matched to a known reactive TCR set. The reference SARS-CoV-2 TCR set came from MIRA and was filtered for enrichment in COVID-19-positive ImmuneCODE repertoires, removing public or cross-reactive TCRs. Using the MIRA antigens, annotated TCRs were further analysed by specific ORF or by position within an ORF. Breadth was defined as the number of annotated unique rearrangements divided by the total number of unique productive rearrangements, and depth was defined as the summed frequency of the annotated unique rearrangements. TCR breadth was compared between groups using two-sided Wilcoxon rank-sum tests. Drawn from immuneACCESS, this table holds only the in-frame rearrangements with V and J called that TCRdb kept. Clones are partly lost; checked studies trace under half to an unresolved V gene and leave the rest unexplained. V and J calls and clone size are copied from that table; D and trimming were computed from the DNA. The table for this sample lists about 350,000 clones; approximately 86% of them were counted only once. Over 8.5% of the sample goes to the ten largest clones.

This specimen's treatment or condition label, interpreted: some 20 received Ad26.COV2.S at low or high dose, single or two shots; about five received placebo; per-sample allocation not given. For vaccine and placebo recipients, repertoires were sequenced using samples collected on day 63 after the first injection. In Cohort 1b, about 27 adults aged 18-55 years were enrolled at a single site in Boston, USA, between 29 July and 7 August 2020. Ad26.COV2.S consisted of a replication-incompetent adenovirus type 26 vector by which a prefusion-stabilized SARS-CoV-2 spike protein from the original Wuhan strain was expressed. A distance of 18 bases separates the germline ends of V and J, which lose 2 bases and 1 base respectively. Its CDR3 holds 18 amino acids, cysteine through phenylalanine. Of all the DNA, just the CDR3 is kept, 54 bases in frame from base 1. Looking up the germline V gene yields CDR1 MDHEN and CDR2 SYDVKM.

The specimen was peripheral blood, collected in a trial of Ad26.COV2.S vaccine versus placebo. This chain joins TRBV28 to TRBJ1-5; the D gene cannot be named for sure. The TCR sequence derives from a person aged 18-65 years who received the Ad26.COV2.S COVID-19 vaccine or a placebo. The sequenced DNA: TGTGCCAGCAGTTTAGTAGGTGGTTGGGCCTTAAGCAATCAGCCCCAGCATTTT. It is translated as CASSLVGGWALSNQPQHF.